Listed below are T cell receptor beta chains from one sample, sequenced in a study of tumor-infiltrating lymphocytes in oesophageal squamous cell carcinoma. TCRdb independently ran MiXCR on the PCR reads; one entry per CDR3 protein. The sample gives approximately 12,000 distinct CDR3 sequences, approximately 47% of which show up once; over 11% is in the top ten. The specimen was normal esophageal tissue next to the tumor. Receptor source: a male donor with esophageal squamous cell carcinoma. Each CDR3 is given with its conserved first and last residue. A D gene is named only where the DNA matches it firmly. Expanded clones get a size class; other rows say once, few or many, or leave the size out.

clone size	V gene	J gene	D gene	CDR3 DNA	CDR3 protein
large	TRBV7-2	TRBJ2-3	TRBD2	TGTGCCAGCAGCTCTCAGCTAGCGGGAGGGGGAGATACGCAGTATTTT	CASSSQLAGGGDTQYF
.	TRBV7-3	TRBJ2-2	.	TGTGCCAGCAGCTTAGGACCTAGTTCCGGGGAGCTGTTTTTT	CASSLGPSSGELFF
.	TRBV7-2	TRBJ2-5	.	TGTGCCAGCAGCCAATCCTCCGGGACATGGGAGACCCAGTACTTC	CASSQSSGTWETQYF
.	TRBV9	TRBJ2-1	TRBD1	TGTGCCAGCAGCCCCGGGACAGGGGGCGGGAATGAGCAGTTCTTC	CASSPGTGGGNEQFF
.	TRBV7-6	TRBJ2-1	TRBD2	TGTGCCAGCAGCCCCCGGACTAGCGTGTACAATGAGCAGTTCTTC	CASSPRTSVYNEQFF
.	TRBV7-3	TRBJ2-5	TRBD2	TGTGCCAGCAGCTTAAGTTTTTCTAGCGGCAATGAGCAGTTATTC	CASSLSFSSGNEQLF
large	TRBV7-8	TRBJ2-7	TRBD1	TGTGCCAGCAGCTTCGGACAGGGCTTATACGAGCAGTACTTC	CASSFGQGLYEQYF
.	TRBV19	TRBJ2-7	TRBD2	TGTGCCAGCACCCCGACCTGGGACTACTACGAGCAGTACTTC	CASTPTWDYYEQYF
few	TRBV7-6	TRBJ2-3	TRBD1	TGTGCCAGCAGCTTAGGACAGGGTAAAGATACGCAGTATTTT	CASSLGQGKDTQYF
medium-sized	TRBV7-3	TRBJ2-3	TRBD1	TGTGCCAGCAGCTTGACGGGACAGGGAACAGATACGCAGTATTTT	CASSLTGQGTDTQYF
many	TRBV11-2	TRBJ2-3	TRBD2	TGTGCCAGCAGCTTAGGTGGGGGGAGGGCGGGCACAGATACGCAGTATTTT	CASSLGGGRAGTDTQYF
few	TRBV7-7	TRBJ2-5	.	TGTGCTAGCAGCTTGCAGGGAGGCGGAGGGACCCAGTACTTC	CASSLQGGGGTQYF
few	TRBV19	TRBJ2-7	TRBD2	TGTGCCAGTAGTATTGGGGGAGGGCCCTACGAGCAGTACTTC	CASSIGGGPYEQYF
few	TRBV28	TRBJ2-5	.	TGTGCCAGCAGTTCACAGGGTTACAATGAGCAGTACTTC	CASSSQGYNEQYF
hyperexpanded	TRBV7-8	TRBJ2-2	.	TGTGCCAGCAGCCCTACGATCGGGGAGCTGTTTTTT	CASSPTIGELFF
few	TRBV28	TRBJ1-1	.	TGTGCCAGCAGTTTACGAGGACCGAACACTGAAGCTTTCTTT	CASSLRGPNTEAFF
.	TRBV6-1	TRBJ2-5	.	TGTGCCAGCAGTGAAGTAGGAGAGACCCAGTACTTC	CASSEVGETQYF
many	TRBV6-1	TRBJ2-1	TRBD2	TGTGCCAGCAGTTACCTTGGGACTAGCGGGATAGTTCGCTCCTACAATGAGCAGTTCTTC	CASSYLGTSGIVRSYNEQFF
once	TRBV7-8	TRBJ2-5	.	TGTGCCAGCAGCTTAGCGGTGGACCCCGGAGGGGTAGAGACCCAGTACTTC	CASSLAVDPGGVETQYF
many	TRBV20-1	TRBJ2-1	TRBD2	TGCAGTGCTGAGACTAGCCAGGCTGAGCAGTTCTTC	CSAETSQAEQFF
many	TRBV9	TRBJ2-1	.	TGTGCCAGCAGCGTAGCTGGCAGGCAGAATGAGCAGTTCTTC	CASSVAGRQNEQFF
.	TRBV7-2	TRBJ2-5	.	TGTGCCAGCAGCTTAGTATCAGGGGAGACCCAGTACTTC	CASSLVSGETQYF
medium-sized	TRBV12-3/TRBV12-4	TRBJ2-5	TRBD2	TGTGCCAGCAGCTCGGGGGGGGAGACCCAGTACTTC	CASSSGGETQYF
.	TRBV7-2	TRBJ1-2	.	TGTGCCAGCAGTTTCAGCTTCTTCAGCAAAAACGGCTACACCTTC	CASSFSFFSKNGYTF
.	TRBV28	TRBJ1-3	.	TGTGCCGGGCAGGGTGCCTCTGGAAACACCATATATTTT	CAGQGASGNTIYF
.	TRBV12-3/TRBV12-4	TRBJ2-7	TRBD2	TGTGCCAGCAGGCGGGTAGCGGGAGCGAACGAGCAGTACTTC	CASRRVAGANEQYF
.	TRBV7-2	TRBJ2-1	TRBD2	TGTGCCAGCAGCTTATGGGGGGGAGTTTACAATGAGCAGTTCTTC	CASSLWGGVYNEQFF
.	TRBV6-5	TRBJ1-5	.	TGTGCCAGCAGTTCCTCCCCGGGGACCCAGCATTTT	CASSSSPGTQHF
.	TRBV7-2	TRBJ2-3	.	TGTGCCAGCAGCTTAACCAGGGGTAGCACAGATACGCAGTATTTT	CASSLTRGSTDTQYF
.	TRBV7-9	TRBJ2-1	TRBD2	TGTGCCAGCGGCCAGAGGACTAGCGGGGACTACTCCTCCTACAATGAGCAGTTCTTC	CASGQRTSGDYSSYNEQFF
medium-sized	TRBV7-6	TRBJ2-1	.	TGTGCCAGCAGTCGAGGGCAAAGGGGTGAGCAGTTCTTC	CASSRGQRGEQFF
few	TRBV7-7	TRBJ2-3	.	TGTGCTAGCAGCTTTACTAACACAGATACGCAGTATTTT	CASSFTNTDTQYF
many	TRBV28	TRBJ1-1	.	TGTGCCAGCAGTACCAGGACAAGGGGGATGGACACTGAAGCTTTCTTT	CASSTRTRGMDTEAFF
.	TRBV5-6	TRBJ1-2	TRBD1	TGTGCCAGCAGTGGGGGATGGGACAGGGGGCGCGTCTATGGCTACACCTTC	CASSGGWDRGRVYGYTF
.	TRBV7-2	TRBJ1-5	.	TGTGCCAGCAGCTCAACTGCGGGGGGGAATCAGCCCCAGCATTTT	CASSSTAGGNQPQHF
few	TRBV15	TRBJ2-1	TRBD2	TGTGCCACCAGCAGAGATTGGTCGGCTAGCGGGAGAGGTGAGCAGTTCTTC	CATSRDWSASGRGEQFF
large	TRBV7-6	TRBJ2-3	.	TGTGCCAGCAGCTTAGAGGGGGATACGCAGTATTTT	CASSLEGDTQYF
few	TRBV7-3	TRBJ2-6	.	.	CANRLAGERDPVLRF
medium-sized	TRBV24-1	TRBJ2-3	TRBD1	TGTGCCACCAGTGATAACCCCGGACAGGACCACACAGATACGCAGTATTTT	CATSDNPGQDHTDTQYF
once	TRBV7-4	TRBJ1-1	TRBD1	TGTGCCAGCAGAGGGACAGGGAACACTGAAGCTTTCTTT	CASRGTGNTEAFF
many	TRBV28	TRBJ2-7	.	TGTGCCAGCTTCAGACGGGAGTCCTACGAGCAGTACTTC	CASFRRESYEQYF
.	TRBV12-3/TRBV12-4	TRBJ2-7	.	TGTGCCAGCAGTTTGGGGCTGAACGAGCAGTACTTC	CASSLGLNEQYF
.	TRBV7-2	TRBJ1-2	.	TGTGCCAGCAGCTTGGGACCTTATGGCTACACCTTC	CASSLGPYGYTF
.	TRBV4-1	TRBJ2-7	.	TGCGCCAGCAGCCAATCTCATCCGGGACCCTACGAGCAGTACTTC	CASSQSHPGPYEQYF
.	TRBV7-2	TRBJ2-1	.	TGTGCCAGCAGCTTAGGGACAGGGAGGGGCAATGAGCAGTTCTTC	CASSLGTGRGNEQFF
few	TRBV7-3	TRBJ2-7	.	TGTGCCAGCAGCTTAACGGCAGCACCCTCTTACGAGCAGTACTTC	CASSLTAAPSYEQYF
few	TRBV28	TRBJ1-2	.	TGTGCCAGCAGTGAAAGTATACAGGGTTCTGGCTACACCTTC	CASSESIQGSGYTF
.	TRBV7-2	TRBJ2-3	.	TGTGCCAGCAGCTTAGGAGTATCCATAGATACGCAGTATTTT	CASSLGVSIDTQYF
.	TRBV7-3	TRBJ2-5	TRBD2	TGTGCCAGCAGCCACGGACTAGGACCCACCGGGGAGCTGTACTTC	CASSHGLGPTGELYF
.	TRBV7-8	TRBJ1-6	TRBD1	TGTGCCACTCACCGGGACAGGCTGCATAATTCACCCCTCCACTTT	CATHRDRLHNSPLHF
.	TRBV7-7	TRBJ2-2	TRBD2	TGTGCTAGCAGCGAGGGACTAGCGGGAGGAACCCCTGGCGGGGAGCTGTTTTTT	CASSEGLAGGTPGGELFF
.	TRBV7-3	TRBJ2-3	.	TGTGCCAGCAGCTTAACGCGAGCAGATACGCAGTATTTT	CASSLTRADTQYF
.	TRBV7-6	TRBJ2-3	.	TGTGCCAGCAGCATAGCAGGTTCTAGCACAGATACGCAGTATTTT	CASSIAGSSTDTQYF
.	TRBV4-2	TRBJ2-7	.	TGTGCCAGCAGCCAAGGCCAGGGGAATTACGAGCAGTACTTC	CASSQGQGNYEQYF
.	TRBV7-4	TRBJ1-4	.	TGTGCCAGCAGGAGTATCGGGCAGGGAGAGGAAAAACTGTTTTTT	CASRSIGQGEEKLFF
.	TRBV12-3/TRBV12-4	TRBJ2-2	.	TGTGCCAGCAGGGCGACGGCGGGCACCGGGGAGCTGTTTTTT	CASRATAGTGELFF
.	TRBV2	TRBJ2-5	.	TGTGCCAGCGTGGAGGGCGGGCGGGAAGAGACCCAGTACTTC	CASVEGGREETQYF
medium-sized	TRBV7-9	TRBJ2-7	TRBD2	TGTGCCAGCAGTACCGGGACTAGCGGAGTCGAGCAGTACTTC	CASSTGTSGVEQYF
.	TRBV6-6	TRBJ2-7	TRBD2	TGTGCCAGCAGATGGCCGGGACTAGCGGGGAACAATGAGCAGTACTTC	CASRWPGLAGNNEQYF
few	TRBV4-1	TRBJ1-6	.	TGCGCCAGCAGCCAACCGGGAGGAGAGAATTCACCCCTCCACTTT	CASSQPGGENSPLHF